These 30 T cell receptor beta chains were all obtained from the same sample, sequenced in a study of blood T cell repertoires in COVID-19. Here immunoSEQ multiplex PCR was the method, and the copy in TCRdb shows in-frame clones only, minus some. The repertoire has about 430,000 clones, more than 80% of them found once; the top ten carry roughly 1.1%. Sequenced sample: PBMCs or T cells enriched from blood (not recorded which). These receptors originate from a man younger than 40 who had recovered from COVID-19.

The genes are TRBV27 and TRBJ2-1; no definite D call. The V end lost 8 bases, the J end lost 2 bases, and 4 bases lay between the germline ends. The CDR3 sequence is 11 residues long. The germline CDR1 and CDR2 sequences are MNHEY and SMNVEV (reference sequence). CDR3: CASSTYNEQFF. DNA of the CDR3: TGTGCCAGCTCTACCTACAATGAGCAGTTCTTC.

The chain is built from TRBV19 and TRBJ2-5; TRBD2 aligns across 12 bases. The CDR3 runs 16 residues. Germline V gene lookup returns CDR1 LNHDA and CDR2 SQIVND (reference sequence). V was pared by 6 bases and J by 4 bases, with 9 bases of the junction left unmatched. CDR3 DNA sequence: TGTGCCAGTAGCCGACTAGCGGGAGCTAAAGGAGAGACCCAGTACTTC. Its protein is CASSRLAGAKGETQYF.

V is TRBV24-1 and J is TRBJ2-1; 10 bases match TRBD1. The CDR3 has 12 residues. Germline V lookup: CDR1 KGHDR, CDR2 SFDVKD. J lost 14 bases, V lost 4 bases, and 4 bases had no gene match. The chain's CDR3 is CATSDQDRGKFF. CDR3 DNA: TGTGCCACCAGTGACCAGGACAGGGGGAAGTTCTTC.

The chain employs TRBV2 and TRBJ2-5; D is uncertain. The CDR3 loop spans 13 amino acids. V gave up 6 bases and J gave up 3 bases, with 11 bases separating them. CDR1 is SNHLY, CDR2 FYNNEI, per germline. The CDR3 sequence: CASSQREEETQYF. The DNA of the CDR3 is TGTGCCAGCAGCCAACGAGAGGAAGAGACCCAGTACTTC.

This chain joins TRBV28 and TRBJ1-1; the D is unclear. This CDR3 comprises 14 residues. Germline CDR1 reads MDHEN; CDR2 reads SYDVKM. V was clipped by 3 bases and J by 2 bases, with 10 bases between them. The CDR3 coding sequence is TGTGCCAGCAGTTTGGTCAGGAAAAACACTGAAGCTTTCTTT. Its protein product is CASSLVRKNTEAFF.

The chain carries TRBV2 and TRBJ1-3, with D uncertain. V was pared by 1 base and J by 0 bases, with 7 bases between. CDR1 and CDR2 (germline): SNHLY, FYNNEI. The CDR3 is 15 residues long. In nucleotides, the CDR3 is TGTGCCAGCAGTGAAGGGGCGATCTCTGGAAACACCATATATTTT. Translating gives CASSEGAISGNTIYF. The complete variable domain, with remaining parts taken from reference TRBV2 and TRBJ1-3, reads EPEVTQTPSHQVTQMGQEVILRCVPISNHLYFYWYRQILGQKVEFLVSFYNNEISEKSEIFDDQFSVERPDGSNFTLKIRSTKLEDSAMYFCASSEGAISGNTIYFGEGSWLTVV.

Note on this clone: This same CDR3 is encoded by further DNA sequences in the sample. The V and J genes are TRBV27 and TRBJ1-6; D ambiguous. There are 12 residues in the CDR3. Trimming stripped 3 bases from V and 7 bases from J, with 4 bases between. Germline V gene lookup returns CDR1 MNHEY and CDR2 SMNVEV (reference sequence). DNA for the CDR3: TGTGCCAGCAGTTTTCCGAATTCACCCCTCCACTTT. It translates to CASSFPNSPLHF.

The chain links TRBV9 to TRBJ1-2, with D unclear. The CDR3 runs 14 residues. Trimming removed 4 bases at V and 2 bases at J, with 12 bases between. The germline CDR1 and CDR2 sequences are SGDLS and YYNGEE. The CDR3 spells CASSPTAGNYGYTF. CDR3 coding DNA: TGTGCCAGCAGCCCAACCGCGGGGAACTATGGCTACACCTTC.

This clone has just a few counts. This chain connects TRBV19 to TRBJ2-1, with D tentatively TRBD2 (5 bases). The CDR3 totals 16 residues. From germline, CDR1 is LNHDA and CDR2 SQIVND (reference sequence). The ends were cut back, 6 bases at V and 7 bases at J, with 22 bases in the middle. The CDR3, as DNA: TGTGCCAGTAGGCTATCGGCGGGCTCCACGTCGAATGAGCAGTTCTTC. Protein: CASRLSAGSTSNEQFF.

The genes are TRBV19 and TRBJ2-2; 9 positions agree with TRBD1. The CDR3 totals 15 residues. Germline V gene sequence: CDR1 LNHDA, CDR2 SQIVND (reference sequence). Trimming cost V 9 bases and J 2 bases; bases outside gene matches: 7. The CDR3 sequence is CASGGQGLNTGELFF. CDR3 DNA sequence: TGTGCCAGCGGGGGACAGGGTCTAAACACCGGGGAGCTGTTTTTT. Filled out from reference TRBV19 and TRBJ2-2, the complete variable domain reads DGGITQSPKYLFRKEGQNVTLSCEQNLNHDAMYWYRQDPGQGLRLIYYSQIVNDFQKGDIAEGYSVSREKKESFPLTVTSAQKNPTAFYLCASGGQGLNTGELFFGEGSRLTVL.

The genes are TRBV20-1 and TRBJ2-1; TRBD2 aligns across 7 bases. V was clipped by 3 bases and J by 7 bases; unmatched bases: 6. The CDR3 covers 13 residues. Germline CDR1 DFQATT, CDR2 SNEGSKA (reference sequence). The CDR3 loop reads CSASQAGLNEQFF. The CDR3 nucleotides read TGCAGTGCTAGTCAAGCGGGATTAAATGAGCAGTTCTTC.

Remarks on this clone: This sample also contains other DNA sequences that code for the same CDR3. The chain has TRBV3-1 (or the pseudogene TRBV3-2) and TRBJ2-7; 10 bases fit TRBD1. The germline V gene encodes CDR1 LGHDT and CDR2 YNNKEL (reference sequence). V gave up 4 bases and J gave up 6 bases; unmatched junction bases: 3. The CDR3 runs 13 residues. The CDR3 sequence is CASSPGQGSEQYF. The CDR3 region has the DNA TGTGCCAGCAGCCCGGGACAGGGGAGCGAGCAGTACTTC.

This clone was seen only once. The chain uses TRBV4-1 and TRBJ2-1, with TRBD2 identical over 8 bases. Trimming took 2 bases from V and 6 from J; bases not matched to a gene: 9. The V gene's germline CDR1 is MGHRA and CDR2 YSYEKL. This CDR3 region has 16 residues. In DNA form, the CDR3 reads TGCGCCAGCAGCCAAAGCGGGGGACGCTCTGCCAATGAGCAGTTCTTC. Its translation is CASSQSGGRSANEQFF.

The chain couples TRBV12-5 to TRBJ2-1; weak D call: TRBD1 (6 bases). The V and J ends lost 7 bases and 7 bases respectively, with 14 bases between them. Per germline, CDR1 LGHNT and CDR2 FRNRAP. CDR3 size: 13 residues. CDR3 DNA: TGTGCTAGTGCCCCCGAGGGGGTGAATGAGCAGTTCTTC. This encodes CASAPEGVNEQFF.

Here the CDR3 reads CASSHGQGAKNEQFF. In nucleotides, the CDR3 is TGCGCCAGCAGCCACGGACAGGGGGCAAAAAATGAGCAGTTCTTC. V usage is TRBV10-1 and J usage is TRBJ2-1, with 11 positions matching TRBD1. The CDR3 extends over 15 amino acids. CDR1 is WNHNN and CDR2 is SYGVQD in the germline V gene (reference sequence). V trimming: 6 bases; J trimming: 7 bases; junction bases outside the gene matches: 8.

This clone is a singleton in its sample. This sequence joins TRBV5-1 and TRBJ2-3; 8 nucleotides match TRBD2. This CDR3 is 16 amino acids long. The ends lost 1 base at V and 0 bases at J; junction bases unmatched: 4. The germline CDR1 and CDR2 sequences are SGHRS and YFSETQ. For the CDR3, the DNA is TGCGCCAGCAGCTTGACCGGGAGGGTTAGCACAGATACGCAGTATTTT. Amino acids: CASSLTGRVSTDTQYF.

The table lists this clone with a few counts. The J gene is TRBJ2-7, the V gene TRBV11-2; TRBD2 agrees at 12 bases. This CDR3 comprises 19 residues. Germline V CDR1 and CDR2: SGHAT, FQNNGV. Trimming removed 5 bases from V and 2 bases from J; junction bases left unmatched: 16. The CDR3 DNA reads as TGTGCCAGCAGCGCCCGTGAGACTAGCGGGAGTAATGTCCCCTACGAGCAGTACTTC. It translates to CASSARETSGSNVPYEQYF.

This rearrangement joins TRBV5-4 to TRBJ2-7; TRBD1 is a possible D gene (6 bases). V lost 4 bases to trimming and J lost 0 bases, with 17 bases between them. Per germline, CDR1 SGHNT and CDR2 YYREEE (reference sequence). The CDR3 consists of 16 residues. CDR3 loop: CASSPGGQPSSYEQYF. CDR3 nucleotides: TGTGCCAGCAGCCCTGGGGGACAACCGAGCTCCTACGAGCAGTACTTC.

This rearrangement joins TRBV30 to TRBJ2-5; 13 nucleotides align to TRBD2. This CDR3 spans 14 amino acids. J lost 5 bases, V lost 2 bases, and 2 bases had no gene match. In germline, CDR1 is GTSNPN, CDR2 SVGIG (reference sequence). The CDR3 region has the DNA TGTGCCTGGAGTCCGGGACTAGCGGGGGAGACCCAGTACTTC. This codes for CAWSPGLAGETQYF. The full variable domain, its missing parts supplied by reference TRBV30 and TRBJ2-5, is SQTIHQWPATLVQPVGSPLSLECTVEGTSNPNLYWYRQAAGRGLQLLFYSVGIGQISSEVPQNLSASRPQDRQFILSSKKLLLSDSGFYLCAWSPGLAGETQYFGPGTRLLVL.

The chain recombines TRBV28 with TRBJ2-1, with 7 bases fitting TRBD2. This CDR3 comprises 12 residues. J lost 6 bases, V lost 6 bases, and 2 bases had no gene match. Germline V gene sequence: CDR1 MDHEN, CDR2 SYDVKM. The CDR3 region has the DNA TGTGCCAGCAGAGGGACTACCAATGAGCAGTTCTTC. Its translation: CASRGTTNEQFF.

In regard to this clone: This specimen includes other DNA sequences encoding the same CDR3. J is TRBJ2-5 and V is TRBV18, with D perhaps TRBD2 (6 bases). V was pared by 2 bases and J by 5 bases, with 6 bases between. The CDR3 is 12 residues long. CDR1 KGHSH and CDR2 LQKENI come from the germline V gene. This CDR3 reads CASSPGRETQYF. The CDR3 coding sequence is TGTGCCAGCTCACCAGGGAGGGAGACCCAGTACTTC.

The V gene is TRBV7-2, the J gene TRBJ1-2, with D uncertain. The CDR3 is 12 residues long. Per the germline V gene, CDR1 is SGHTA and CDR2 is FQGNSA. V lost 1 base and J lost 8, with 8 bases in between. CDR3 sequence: CASSLDRVGYTF. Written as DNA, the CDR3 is TGTGCCAGCAGCTTAGATCGTGTGGGCTACACCTTC.

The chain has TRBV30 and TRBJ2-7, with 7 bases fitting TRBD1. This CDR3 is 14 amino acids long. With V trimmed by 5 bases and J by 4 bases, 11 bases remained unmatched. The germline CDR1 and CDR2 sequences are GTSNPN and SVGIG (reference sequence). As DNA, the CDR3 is TGTGCCTGGGACAGAACAGGGGCGGGTTACGAGCAGTACTTC. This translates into CAWDRTGAGYEQYF.

CDR3 nucleotides: TGCGCCAGCAGTGAACAGCCTAGCGGCAATGAGCAGTTCTTC. Residues: CASSEQPSGNEQFF. V is TRBV10-2 and J is TRBJ2-1; TRBD2 agrees at 7 bases. The CDR3 runs to 14 residues. The J segment lost 6 bases and the V segment lost 3 bases, leaving 5 bases of the junction unmatched. CDR1 WSHSY and CDR2 SAAADI come from the germline V gene.

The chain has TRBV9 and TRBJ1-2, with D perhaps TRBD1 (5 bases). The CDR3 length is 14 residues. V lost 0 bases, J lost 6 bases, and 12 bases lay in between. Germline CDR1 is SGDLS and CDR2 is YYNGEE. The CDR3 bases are TGTGCCAGCAGCGTAGGAGGAGGGGTGAATGGCTACACCTTC. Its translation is CASSVGGGVNGYTF.

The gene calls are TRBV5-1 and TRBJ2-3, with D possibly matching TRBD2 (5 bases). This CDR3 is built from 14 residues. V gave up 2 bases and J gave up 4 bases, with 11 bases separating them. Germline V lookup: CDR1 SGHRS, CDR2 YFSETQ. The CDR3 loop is CASSLRAASDTQYF. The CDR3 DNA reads TGCGCCAGCAGCTTACGAGCGGCCTCAGATACGCAGTATTTT.

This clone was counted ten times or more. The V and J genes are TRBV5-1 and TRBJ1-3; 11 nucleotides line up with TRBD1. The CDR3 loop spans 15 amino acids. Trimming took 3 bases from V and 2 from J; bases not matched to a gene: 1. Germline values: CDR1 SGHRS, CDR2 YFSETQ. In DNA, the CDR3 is TGCGCCAGCAGCTGGACAGGGGGCGCTGGAAACACCATATATTTT. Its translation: CASSWTGGAGNTIYF.

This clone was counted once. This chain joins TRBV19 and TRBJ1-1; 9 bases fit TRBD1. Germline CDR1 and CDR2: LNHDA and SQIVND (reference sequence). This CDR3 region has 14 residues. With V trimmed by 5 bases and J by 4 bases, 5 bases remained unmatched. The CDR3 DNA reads TGTGCCAGTAGTTCGGGACAGGGAGGCACTGAAGCTTTCTTT. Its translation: CASSSGQGGTEAFF.

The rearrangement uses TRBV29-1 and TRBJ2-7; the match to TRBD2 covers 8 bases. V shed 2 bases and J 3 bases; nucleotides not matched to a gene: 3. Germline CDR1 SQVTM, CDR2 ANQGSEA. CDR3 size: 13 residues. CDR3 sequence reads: CSVETGTSYEQYF. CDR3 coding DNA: TGCAGCGTTGAAACTGGGACTAGCTACGAGCAGTACTTC.

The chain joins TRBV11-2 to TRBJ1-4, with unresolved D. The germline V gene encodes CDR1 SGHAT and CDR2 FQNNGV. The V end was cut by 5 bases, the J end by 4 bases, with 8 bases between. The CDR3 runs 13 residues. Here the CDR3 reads CASSRGNNEKLFF. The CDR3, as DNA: TGTGCCAGCAGCCGAGGAAATAATGAAAAACTGTTTTTT. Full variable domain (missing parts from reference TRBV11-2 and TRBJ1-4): EAGVAQSPRYKIIEKRQSVAFWCNPISGHATLYWYQQILGQGPKLLIQFQNNGVVDDSQLPKDRFSAERLKGVDSTLKIQPAKLEDSAVYLCASSRGNNEKLFFGSGTQLSVL.